These T cell receptor beta chains were read from a single sample in a study of blood T cell repertoires in COVID-19. This table comes from immunoSEQ multiplex PCR, and its TCRdb copy is limited to in-frame clones, with some not included. This table holds about 110,000 clones, 76% found once. Input material: peripheral blood. These receptors all stem from an elderly man with COVID-19, enrolled during active disease. The CDR3 runs from the conserved cysteine through the conserved F or W. A D gene is named only where the DNA matches it firmly. The size of a clone is reported for some rows only, either as once, few or many, or as a class for expanded clones.

V: TRBV3-1/TRBV3-2
J: TRBJ2-1
size: NA
D: TRBD2
CDR3: CASSQFSGRLGNEQFF
DNA: TGTGCCAGCAGCCAATTTAGCGGGAGGTTAGGCAATGAGCAGTTCTTC

V: TRBV9
J: TRBJ2-2
size: NA
D: TRBD2
CDR3: CASTTGLAGGLSTGELFF
DNA: TGTGCCAGCACCACCGGACTAGCGGGAGGGCTTTCGACCGGGGAGCTGTTTTTT

V: TRBV28
J: TRBJ1-1
size: once
D: TRBD1
CDR3: CASSPQGQIEAFF
DNA: TGTGCCAGCAGCCCCCAGGGACAGATTGAAGCTTTCTTT

V: TRBV12-3/TRBV12-4
J: TRBJ1-1
size: NA
D: NA
CDR3: CASSLFGGGEAFF
DNA: TGTGCCAGCAGTTTGTTCGGGGGAGGGGAAGCTTTCTTT

V: TRBV5-1
J: TRBJ1-2
size: NA
D: TRBD1
CDR3: CASSPRDRGLYGYTF
DNA: TGCGCCAGCAGCCCCCGGGACAGGGGGCTCTATGGCTACACCTTC

V: TRBV5-1
J: TRBJ2-3
size: NA
D: TRBD2
CDR3: CASSLDPSGLIDTQYF
DNA: TGCGCCAGCAGCTTGGATCCTAGCGGGTTGATTGATACGCAGTATTTT

V: TRBV19
J: TRBJ1-2
size: NA
D: NA
CDR3: CASSMSGDYGYTF
DNA: TGTGCCAGTAGTATGTCAGGGGACTATGGCTACACCTTC

V: TRBV4-1
J: TRBJ2-3
size: NA
D: TRBD2
CDR3: CASSQSGLAGATDTQYF
DNA: TGCGCCAGCAGCCAATCCGGACTAGCGGGGGCCACAGATACGCAGTATTTT

V: TRBV21-1
J: TRBJ1-2
size: NA
D: NA
CDR3: CASSEGRQGHYGYTF
DNA: TGTGCCAGCAGCGAGGGACGACAGGGACACTATGGCTACACCTTC

V: TRBV15
J: TRBJ2-2
size: NA
D: NA
CDR3: CATSLERFTGELFF
DNA: TGTGCCACCAGCCTAGAGCGGTTTACCGGGGAGCTGTTTTTT

V: TRBV6-6
J: TRBJ2-2
size: NA
D: TRBD1
CDR3: CASSYGTGGAGELFF
DNA: TGTGCCAGCAGTTACGGGACAGGGGGCGCCGGGGAGCTGTTTTTT

V: TRBV7-9
J: TRBJ2-7
size: NA
D: TRBD2
CDR3: CASRYGTSGRAGEQYF
DNA: TGTGCCAGCAGGTACGGGACTAGCGGGAGGGCCGGCGAGCAGTACTTC

V: TRBV5-1
J: TRBJ1-2
size: NA
D: TRBD1
CDR3: CASSSGTGGAYGYTF
DNA: TGCGCCAGCAGCTCAGGGACAGGGGGGGCCTATGGCTACACCTTC

V: TRBV28
J: TRBJ2-5
size: NA
D: TRBD2
CDR3: CASSLLAEPISVVWETQYF
DNA: TGTGCCAGCAGCCTACTAGCGGAGCCTATTAGTGTGGTGTGGGAGACCCAGTACTTC

V: TRBV9
J: TRBJ2-1
size: NA
D: NA
CDR3: CASSVLADYYNEQFF
DNA: TGTGCCAGCAGCGTGCTTGCGGATTATTACAATGAGCAGTTCTTC

V: TRBV21-1
J: TRBJ2-3
size: NA
D: NA
CDR3: CASSLAGGPGSTDTQYF
DNA: TGTGCCAGCAGTTTAGCGGGAGGCCCCGGTAGCACAGATACGCAGTATTTT

V: TRBV27
J: TRBJ1-1
size: once
D: TRBD1
CDR3: CASSYPGGDRAFF
DNA: TGTGCCAGCAGTTACCCCGGAGGGGACAGGGCTTTCTTT

V: TRBV3-1/TRBV3-2
J: TRBJ2-2
size: NA
D: TRBD2
CDR3: CASSRTSTGELFF
DNA: TGTGCCAGCAGCCGGACTAGCACGGGGGAGCTGTTTTTT

V: TRBV7-9
J: TRBJ1-6
size: NA
D: TRBD1
CDR3: CASSPGTDNSPLHF
DNA: TGTGCCAGCAGCCCCGGGACAGATAATTCACCCCTCCACTTT

V: TRBV30
J: TRBJ2-3
size: NA
D: NA
CDR3: CAWSKQGLADTQYF
DNA: TGTGCCTGGAGTAAACAGGGCTTAGCAGATACGCAGTATTTT

V: TRBV19
J: TRBJ1-1
size: NA
D: NA
CDR3: CASSITRDQTEAFF
DNA: TGTGCCAGTAGTATTACTCGGGATCAGACTGAAGCTTTCTTT

V: TRBV28
J: TRBJ1-1
size: few
D: TRBD1
CDR3: CASSLSTGGWKNTEAFF
DNA: TGTGCCAGCAGTTTGAGCACAGGGGGCTGGAAGAACACTGAAGCTTTCTTT

V: TRBV18
J: TRBJ2-5
size: NA
D: NA
CDR3: CASSLYQETQYF
DNA: TGTGCCAGCTCCCTATACCAAGAGACCCAGTACTTC

V: TRBV6-2/TRBV6-3
J: TRBJ2-1
size: NA
D: NA
CDR3: CASSYSLAVNPPRKDNEQFF
DNA: TGTGCCAGCAGTTATAGCCTAGCAGTCAACCCCCCTCGCAAGGACAATGAGCAGTTCTTC

V: TRBV6-1
J: TRBJ1-2
size: NA
D: TRBD1
CDR3: CASSEPGTGSRYTF
DNA: TGTGCCAGCAGTGAGCCAGGGACAGGGAGTCGCTACACCTTC

V: TRBV4-2
J: TRBJ2-1
size: NA
D: TRBD2
CDR3: CASSQDLGRVGYNEQFF
DNA: TGTGCCAGCAGCCAAGACCTCGGGAGGGTCGGCTACAATGAGCAGTTCTTC

V: TRBV3-1/TRBV3-2
J: TRBJ2-7
size: NA
D: NA
CDR3: CASSQDWREQYF
DNA: TGTGCCAGCAGCCAAGACTGGCGGGAGCAGTACTTC

V: TRBV15
J: TRBJ2-2
size: NA
D: TRBD1
CDR3: CATSRETTGLYGLFF
DNA: TGTGCCACCAGCAGAGAAACGACAGGGCTTTATGGGCTGTTTTTT

V: TRBV7-9
J: TRBJ1-6
size: NA
D: NA
CDR3: CASSLARRQSIRSPLHF
DNA: TGTGCCAGCAGCTTAGCGCGGCGACAGAGTATTAGGTCACCCCTCCACTTT

V: TRBV2
J: TRBJ2-1
size: NA
D: NA
CDR3: CARTGKSSYNEQFF
DNA: TGTGCCAGAACAGGAAAAAGCTCCTACAATGAGCAGTTCTTC

V: TRBV5-1
J: TRBJ2-7
size: once
D: NA
CDR3: CASSVAGAEQYF
DNA: TGCGCCAGCAGCGTCGCTGGGGCCGAGCAGTACTTC

V: TRBV5-1
J: TRBJ2-1
size: once
D: TRBD2
CDR3: CASSLGLAWNEQFF
DNA: TGCGCCAGCAGCCTAGGACTAGCTTGGAATGAGCAGTTCTTC

V: TRBV12-5
J: TRBJ2-7
size: NA
D: NA
CDR3: CASGSLGREGQYF
DNA: TGTGCTAGTGGTTCGTTGGGCCGTGAGGGGCAGTACTTC

V: TRBV27
J: TRBJ1-2
size: NA
D: NA
CDR3: CASSTDRYSDYTF
DNA: TGTGCCAGCAGCACAGACCGTTACTCAGACTACACCTTC

V: TRBV18
J: TRBJ1-4
size: NA
D: NA
CDR3: CASSPPSTGAEEKLFF
DNA: TGTGCCAGCTCACCACCCTCGACAGGAGCCGAGGAAAAACTGTTTTTT